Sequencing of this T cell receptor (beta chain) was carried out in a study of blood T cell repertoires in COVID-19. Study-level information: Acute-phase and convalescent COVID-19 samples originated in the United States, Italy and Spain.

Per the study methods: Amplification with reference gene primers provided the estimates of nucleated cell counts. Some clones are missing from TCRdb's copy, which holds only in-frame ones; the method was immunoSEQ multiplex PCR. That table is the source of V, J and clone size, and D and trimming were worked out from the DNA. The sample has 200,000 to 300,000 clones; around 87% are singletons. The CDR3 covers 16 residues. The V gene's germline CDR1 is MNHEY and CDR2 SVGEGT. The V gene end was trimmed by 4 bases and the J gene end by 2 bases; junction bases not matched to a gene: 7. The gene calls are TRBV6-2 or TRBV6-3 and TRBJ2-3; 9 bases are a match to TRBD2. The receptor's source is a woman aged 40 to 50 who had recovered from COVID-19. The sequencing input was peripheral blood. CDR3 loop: CASSSGRGGFTDTQYF. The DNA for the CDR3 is TGTGCCAGCAGTTCCGGGCGGGGGGGTTTCACAGATACGCAGTATTTT.